The present entry profiles one T cell receptor (beta chain) with its context. Its antigen is currently unknown. This CDR3 has 16 amino acids. V lost 5 bases and J lost 4; bases outside the gene matches: 9. Germline CDR1 reads MDHEN; CDR2 reads SYDVKM. The data originate from a study of T cell responses to AZD1222 COVID-19 vaccine. Regarding the study as a whole: Females made up more of the donors, who were largely white British, and clonal diversity may have come out too low. Of spike-specific TCRs, nearly half reportedly target regions left unmutated in variants. Repertoires were collected only later (after the peak T cell response had occurred). Baseline serology detected seropositivity in only a handful of AZD1222 recipients.

Measured with immunoSEQ multiplex PCR; TCRdb has only the in-frame clones, and not every one. The sample consists of about 130,000 clones, around 94% of them appearing once. The receptor was derived from an adult in good health. The genes are TRBV28 and TRBJ2-7; TRBD2 agrees at 12 bases. Sequences were derived from peripheral blood, sampled on day 0 of AZD1222 vaccination. The CDR3 coding sequence is TGTGCCAGCAGTCCGAGACTAGCGGGAGTTCTGTACGAGCAGTACTTC. This encodes CASSPRLAGVLYEQYF.